This T cell receptor (beta chain) was sequenced in a study of T-cell reconstitution after alpha-beta-depleted transplantation in children. This clonotype was seen repeatedly, ten times or more. The CDR3 contains 15 residues. Germline CDR1 SNHLY, CDR2 FYNNEI. V was trimmed by 7 bases and J by 9 bases, leaving 19 bases between them. A library of TCRbeta sequences, prepared with unique molecular identifiers, was generated. One entry per CDR3 protein results from TCRdb running MiXCR on the PCR reads. The table records about 190,000 distinct CDR3 sequences, about 6.4% of them present only once. The TCR originated in a human donor who donated a stem cell graft to a child with Wiskott-Aldrich syndrome. This sample comprised PBMCs from the stem cell graft donor, obtained from the stem cell graft. V gene TRBV2 combines with J gene TRBJ1-6; possibly TRBD1 for D (5 bases). Written as DNA, the CDR3 is TGTGCCAGCACCCCCACGTTCGGGGCCGGTTCACCCCTCCACTTT. Its translation is CASTPTFGAGSPLHF. The entire variable domain, with the rest obtained from reference TRBV2 and TRBJ1-6, is as follows: EPEVTQTPSHQVTQMGQEVILRCVPISNHLYFYWYRQILGQKVEFLVSFYNNEISEKSEIFDDQFSVERPDGSNFTLKIRSTKLEDSAMYFCASTPTFGAGSPLHFGNGTRLTVT.